This T cell receptor beta chain was sequenced during a study of cytomegalovirus exposure and HLA in healthy donors (dated by TCRdb to the late 2010s). Notes on the research overall: In an earlier analysis of about 560 of the donors, around 290 Gb of sequence data and 100 million or so unique TCR beta sequences from 150 million to 200 million T cells were reported. An early release covering some 640 HLA-typed donors comprised 250 to 350 gigabases of sequencing data and tens of millions of unique TCR sequences. The genetic ancestry cluster associated with self-reported Caucasian donors included roughly four fifths of the approximately 410 genotyped donors. The study was designed to test whether signatures of past pathogen exposure could be identified by cataloging public T cell receptors. The study used immunosequencing to profile the T cell repertoires of about 670 subjects and linked those repertoires to cytomegalovirus serostatus. Along with the approximately 620-subject first cohort, a separate validation cohort of around 110 different subjects was used. High-throughput TCR immunosequencing, statistical association of individual TCRs with disease status, and machine learning were combined to predict cytomegalovirus infection status. To study patterns of TCR occurrence, a later analysis re-analyzed previously published TCR beta repertoires from 666 donors and added high-resolution HLA genotyping. The later analysis used no new phenotypic data to find candidate immune exposures, relying instead on TCR beta sequences and their occurrence across donors. To decide whether each TCR beta V gene segment behaved as functional or pseudogenic, an earlier analysis of 587 of the donors relied on high-throughput TCR beta sequencing. Donor age, sex, ethnicity and CMV serostatus were collected together with the repertoire data. A later genetic analysis took genome-wide SNP genotypes for about 65% of the 666 donors and used that subset as a discovery cohort. Every repertoire in the discovery cohort had been generated on one and the same sequencing platform. Both class I and class II loci were covered by HLA typing, at four-digit resolution. The number of typed donors differed by locus: roughly 629-640 for A, B, C, DRB1 and DQB1; 500 to 550 for DQA1; about 600 for DPA1; and about 450 for DPB1. Because of strong linkage in the cohort, a few DR-DQ haplotypes were treated as single units for association and clustering. Across 300 to 500 genotyped donors of the cohort, an average of approximately 200,000 unique TCR beta nucleotide sequences per donor were sequenced, and 15% to 20% of those sequences were non-productive. Beyond this particular receptor, the publication reports: When HLA alleles, especially DR and DQ, strongly co-occurred, TCR associations were difficult to assign to individual alleles. Linkage disequilibrium might explain the correlated functional status among segregating V segments, but an unknown experimental factor could not be ruled out. Compared with the roughly 700-donor mean, donors in an Asian-associated ancestry cluster had fewer N-insertions in productive TCRs, according to a later genetic analysis. Presence/absence analyses assumed roughly uniform sequencing depth across donors, an assumption that may not hold. A further reported finding was that TCR beta sequences accurately predicted the HLA-A and HLA-B alleles for most subjects in the first cohort. Most TCR sequences were seen in very few donors, while some public TCRs were found in many individuals. Because the 87-base-pair reads could not distinguish some IMGT-functional V segments, including TRBV6-2 and TRBV6-3, those segments were excluded. The sequencing pipeline was judged likely to have produced a cluster of highly shared sequence variants as a technical artifact. In vitro tests confirmed that a few of the cytomegalovirus-associated TCR beta chains recognize cytomegalovirus antigens. Most CMV-associated TCR beta chains appeared to be HLA-restricted in a later analysis, and the HLA associations seemed to be driven largely by CMV exposure. In an earlier analysis of fewer than 700 of the donors, most TCR beta V segments appeared in productive rearrangements about 87% or about 30% of the time, broadly matching IMGT annotations. A later analysis reported that several top co-occurrence clusters appeared linked to parvovirus B19, influenza, CMV and Epstein-Barr virus. In this cohort, only TCR beta chains were sequenced, and detectable features were limited by the absence of alpha or paired-chain data. A later analysis associated approximately 17,000 TCR beta sequences with specific HLA alleles at a false discovery rate of 0.05. Immune exposure information for the cohort was limited to CMV serostatus. The study gave a list of some 150 TCR beta chains associated with cytomegalovirus. In a later analysis, the rate of TCR association differed among HLA loci, with DRB1 alleles having the most associated TCRs and HLA-C alleles having the fewest. Because HLA typing was unavailable for some donors at each locus, only the typed subset was used in association tests. The classifier was reported to diagnose cytomegalovirus status with high specificity and sensitivity in both the original cohort and the validation cohort. In a later analysis, HLA-associated TCR beta chains showed more clonal expansion and lower generation probabilities than non-associated chains that were equally common. The authors suggested that the approach could potentially be extended to other disease states and immunological phenotypes. A later genetic analysis associated a missense DCLRE1C variant with V-gene and J-gene trimming of TCR beta chains, and an independent cohort replicated the association. The earlier analysis of around 600 of the donors excluded some 15 rarely observed V segments, including chromosome 9 orphons, because counts were too low.

Reading from cysteine to phenylalanine, the CDR3 counts 16 amino acids. Left in the record is the CDR3 DNA by itself, 48 bases read in frame from the first base. CDR1 MGHRA and CDR2 YSYEKL are derived from the germline V gene. Between the V and J ends, shortened by 4 bases and 1 base respectively, the junction contains 13 bases. This clone showed up just a few times. Its antigen remains undetermined. Qualities for individual bases were not recorded, and no much larger clone is one base off. In total, 600 or so healthy bone marrow donors made up the cohort. At the time of sampling, every cohort member was nominally healthy, though immune exposures that went unrecorded were likely present. The donor was CMV seropositive and belonged to the group of 250 to 350 seropositive cohort members. A peripheral blood sample was collected from each donor, and TCR beta sequencing was performed on peripheral blood mononuclear cells. The Qiagen DNeasy Blood Extraction Kit was used to extract genomic DNA from the blood cell samples.

The library was built by means of the immunoSEQ multiplex PCR assay. The multiplex PCR relied on a mix of 60 forward primers for TCR Vbeta segments and 13 reverse primers for TCR Jbeta segments. Amplification of the CDR3 region of rearranged TCR beta genes was performed with a multiplex PCR assay on genomic DNA. The Illumina HiSeq System was used to sequence the amplified TCR beta libraries as 87-base-pair reads. Turning to the authors' computational methods: A later analysis tallied 70 million to 100 million unique TCR beta chains across the 610 or so repertoires, and roughly 11 million of those chains were shared by two or more donors. To remove PCR and sequencing errors, raw reads were error-corrected and collapsed into unique sequences using a nearest-neighbor algorithm that merged closely related sequences. Alignment of CDR3 sequences to IMGT reference sequences was used to assign V, D and J gene segments. For a sequence to be retained, a match of at least six nucleotides to both a V gene segment and a J gene segment was required. Rearrangements were called productive when the CDR3 lacked stop codons and stayed in frame with V and J; all others were non-productive. CDR3 was defined according to IMGT convention as the region running from the second conserved V-encoded cysteine to the conserved J-encoded phenylalanine. The earlier analysis of about 500 of the donors excluded sequences that lacked an unambiguous match to a single V gene segment. An earlier analysis of several hundred of the donors called V segments functional above 56.7% productive rearrangements and segregating when the between-donor standard deviation exceeded 5%. To diagnose cytomegalovirus status from the catalog of TCR beta chain sequences, a statistical classification framework was built. In a later analysis, V and J genes were assigned by comparing TCR nucleotide sequences against IMGT/GENE-DB human TR gene sequences. In a later analysis, CDR3 sequences and most-parsimonious VDJ recombination scenarios were assigned using the TCRdist pipeline. In a later analysis, every TCR beta chain was defined by the combination of its CDR3 amino acid sequence and its V-gene family, and reads without a unique V-gene family were dropped. To address suspected cross-contamination and a sequencing artifact, a later analysis removed approximately 590 highly shared, low-generation-probability nucleotide sequences. In a later analysis, a clonal expansion index for each public chain was calculated from normalized within-repertoire ranks of inferred template counts. A later analysis computed generation probabilities with a VDJ recombination model fitted to out-of-frame rearrangements, and checked the results against IGoR. In a later analysis, hypergeometric tests were used to score TCR-TCR, TCR-HLA and TCR-CMV co-occurrence, with a repertoire-size bias correction applied to TCR pairs. To estimate false discovery rates, a later analysis permuted the HLA or CMV assignments 20 times. A later analysis grouped co-occurring TCRs with DBSCAN, adding TCRdist sequence similarity when clustering within HLA-allele-positive subsets. Repertoires with fewer than 30,000 or more than 120,000 public chains, plus five repertoires with anomalous nucleotide sharing, were excluded from co-occurrence clustering. TCRdb obtained this table from immuneACCESS and retained in-frame rearrangements with V and J assigned. These tables miss some clones; where compared with another copy, unresolved V genes account for less than half of the shortfall, and the remainder is unexplained. V, J and clone size were drawn from that table, and D and trimming were deduced from the DNA. The sample yields about 120,000 clones; roughly 9% were counted once. Jointly, the top ten make up about 6% of the sample.

The chain is encoded by TRBV4-1 joined to TRBJ2-2; 6 matching bases give a weak D call of TRBD1. Sequencing was done on a sample of PBMCs. The sequence was obtained from a woman in her 40s in good health and CMV-seropositive. The CDR3 protein sequence reads: CASSRNPGQNTGELFF. The sequenced DNA is TGCGCCAGCAGCCGCAACCCGGGACAGAACACCGGGGAGCTGTTTTTT.